Described below is a single TCR beta chain sequence and its context. Its antigen specificity is not known. Base qualities were left out, and no much larger clone turns up one base away. Reads for this sample came from an Illumina NovaSeq 6000. cDNA libraries for TCRalpha and TCRbeta were prepared by 5'RACE using constant-segment primers, with sample barcodes and unique molecular identifiers added. Trizol reagent was used to extract RNA from every sample. Amplification of the libraries took two PCR steps, and the second step added a second sample barcode plus Illumina TruSeq adapters. Sequencing of libraries was performed on an Illumina NovaSeq with 2 x 150 bp paired-end reads. As for the original processing: Reads were demultiplexed and collapsed into UMI-guided consensus sequences with migec v1.2.7. With mixcr v2.1.11, UMI consensuses were aligned to TRA and TRB V and J templates and assembled into clonotypes. A clonotype was counted as expanded or contracted only when both edgeR and NoisET called the clonotype significant, with the noise models trained on biological replicates. For edgeR calls, a false discovery rate-adjusted p below 0.01 and a log2 fold-change threshold of 1 were applied. As an exploratory analysis of dynamics, max-normalized trajectories of the 1000 most abundant clonotypes were examined by PCA with hierarchical clustering. Separately sequenced CD4+ and CD8+ repertoires were used to assign a CD4 or CD8 phenotype to each responding clone. TCRdb took the public reads, trimmed them with fastp at Q25, ran MiXCR for clone calling and kept in-frame beta chains. CDR3 protein sequences are deduplicated, and each keeps its most common genes and DNA. V and J calls and clone size were set by TCRdb, not the authors. The sample includes under 300,000 distinct CDR3 sequences, with under 20% observed a single time. The ten largest account for more than 20% of the sample.

Ficoll-Paque density gradient centrifugation was used to isolate PBMCs. CDR1 is given as SEHNR and CDR2 as FQNEAQ, both from the germline V gene (reference sequence). Between the V and J ends, shortened by 3 bases and 4 bases respectively, the junction contains 11 bases. The CDR3 has 14 amino acids, counting the end cysteine and phenylalanine. Just the 42-base CDR3 DNA is kept, in frame starting at base 1. The sample comes from a study of T-cell memory formation after mild COVID-19 (dated by TCRdb to the early 2020s). A note on the overall study: Most TCR sequence clusters were specific to one of the two donors. T-cell clones expanding and contracting after mild COVID-19 in a couple of donors were tracked by longitudinal TCRalpha and TCRbeta repertoire sequencing. Two young, previously healthy adult volunteers made up the cohort, one male and one female. The full study reports these points: SARS-CoV-2 specificity of the second-wave clones peaking on day 37 was not confirmed. From day 15 to 85, contracting clones showed balanced CD4/CD8 phenotypes, whereas a second wave of clones that expanded from day 15 to 37 leaned towards CD4+. Contracting CD4+ clones turned up mainly in the CM and EM memory subsets, whereas EMRA was where CD8+ clones were enriched. The study included only a couple of mild cases, and larger cohorts that include severe cases with pre-infection samples were judged to be necessary. Some responding clones were detected in pre-infection memory, which suggested that pre-existing cross-reactive memory T cells had joined the SARS-CoV-2 response.

Sequenced material: PBMCs or a T cell subset sorted from them (not recorded which). The rearrangement joined TRBV7-9 to TRBJ2-3, with TRBD1 as a weak D call on 5 bases. The receptor comes from a man between 18 and 35 years old who had mild COVID-19 (a few samples of this study predate the infection). The sample titles of this study are shuffled in the database, so cell type and time point are left out; the donor was told from shared clones. The sequenced DNA is TGTGCCAGCAGCTTCCGGCAGGGCGCAGATACGCAGTATTTT. It translates as CASSFRQGADTQYF.